The clone carrying this T cell receptor (beta chain) came up many times. MiXCR, applied by TCRdb to the 5' RACE reads, yields one record per CDR3 protein. The sample carries approximately 37,000 distinct CDR3 sequences, 3.2% recorded once. These data belong to a study of neurological immune-mediated disorders. Documented time point: longitudinal time-point 1 (baseline). Germline loops: CDR1 SGHRS, CDR2 YFSETQ. V lost 0 bases and J 0 bases, leaving 14 bases between the germline ends. This CDR3 is built from 17 residues. Input material: PBMCs. This chain uses TRBV5-1 with TRBJ2-3, with D tentatively TRBD2 (5 bases). The clonotype comes from a woman aged 55-70 years with multiple sclerosis. The chain's CDR3 is CASSLAPGMPSTDTQYF. DNA of the CDR3: TGCGCCAGCAGCTTGGCTCCCGGGATGCCTAGCACAGATACGCAGTATTTT.